This T cell receptor beta chain was identified during a study of blood T cells in healthy people across ages. The CDR3 runs 13 residues. Trimming cost V 3 bases and J 7 bases, with 11 bases left between them. CDR1 SGDLS and CDR2 YYNGEE come from the germline V gene. There were at least 6 micrograms of total RNA extracted from every sample. Study findings and constraints: Researchers judged that diversity estimates from one million T cells fell short of true values. Researchers said unsorted PBMCs prevented a conclusive naive versus antigen-experienced comparison.

Note on this clonotype: Its antigen is currently unknown.

Together with a sample-barcoded 5' primer, a J-beta primer mix was included in a second PCR lasting about 6 to 11 cycles. Each of the cDNA molecules was tagged by a template-switch adaptor with 12 random nucleotides. TCRdb re-called the 5' RACE reads with MiXCR, one entry per CDR3 protein. The table lists 1,500,000 or so distinct CDR3 sequences, around 55% of them singletons. This sequence originates from a man younger than 35 in good health. Sequenced: blood. The rearrangement joins TRBV9 to TRBJ2-4; D remains ambiguous. The CDR3 is CASSAAMGNIQYF. The CDR3 region has the DNA TGTGCCAGCAGCGCAGCAATGGGGAACATTCAGTACTTC.